A selection of T cell receptor beta chains follows, all from one sample in a study of CD8 T cells in Susac syndrome. Each CDR3 protein is one row after TCRdb ran MiXCR on the immunoSEQ multiplex PCR reads. This sample yields some 300,000 distinct CDR3 sequences, of which around 84% are seen a single time; over 0.09% belongs to the top ten. Sequencing input: CD8+ T cells from PBMCs. The receptors shown here come from a human donor with multiple sclerosis. Each CDR3 is given with its conserved first and last residue. D genes are given only for firm matches. Part of the rows lack a size; the others show once, few, many or a class for expanded clones.

>16|.|TRBV12-3/TRBV12-4|.|TRBJ2-2
CASSLLGRSNTGELFF
TGTGCCAGCAGTTTGCTGGGACGGTCGAACACCGGGGAGCTGTTTTTT
>13|.|TRBV15|.|TRBJ1-6
CATSGTRSSPLHF
TGTGCCACCTCCGGGACCAGGAGTTCACCCCTCCACTTT
>16|TRBD2|TRBV11-2|.|TRBJ2-1
CASSSQLAGSINEQFF
TGTGCCAGCAGCTCACAACTAGCGGGATCCATCAATGAGCAGTTCTTC
>17|TRBD1|TRBV6-1|.|TRBJ1-1
CASRPDRGDVMNTEAFF
TGTGCCAGCAGACCCGACAGGGGGGACGTCATGAACACTGAAGCTTTCTTT
>13|.|TRBV15|.|TRBJ2-7
CATSRVTGSGQYF
TGTGCCACCAGCAGAGTAACAGGGTCGGGGCAGTACTTC
>17|TRBD2|TRBV5-1|.|TRBJ2-2
CASSPTSGTPNTGELFF
TGCGCCAGCAGCCCGACTAGCGGGACACCGAACACCGGGGAGCTGTTTTTT
>16|.|TRBV13|.|TRBJ2-4
CASSLNEAGLKNIQYF
TGTGCCAGCAGCTTAAACGAGGCAGGGCTCAAAAACATTCAGTACTTC
>18|TRBD2|TRBV9|.|TRBJ2-1
CASSVARSGSQPHNEQFF
TGTGCCAGCAGCGTAGCGAGGAGCGGGAGCCAACCGCACAATGAGCAGTTCTTC
>17|.|TRBV15|.|TRBJ2-1
CATGRDVANQYVNEQFF
TGTGCCACCGGCAGAGATGTCGCCAATCAGTACGTCAATGAGCAGTTCTTC
>13|.|TRBV12-3/TRBV12-4|.|TRBJ1-5
CASRRGTSQPQHF
TGTGCCAGCAGGCGCGGGACCAGTCAGCCCCAGCATTTT
>16|.|TRBV6-5|.|TRBJ1-2
CASSYSIGHANYGYTF
TGTGCCAGCAGTTACTCGATTGGACACGCTAACTATGGCTACACCTTC
>11|TRBD2|TRBV5-6|few|TRBJ2-1
CASSWGTNQFF
TGTGCCAGCAGCTGGGGGACTAATCAGTTCTTC
>17|TRBD2|TRBV5-6|once|TRBJ2-3
CASSGLAGGTSTDTQYF
TGTGCCAGCAGCGGACTAGCGGGAGGGACGAGCACAGATACGCAGTATTTT
>15|TRBD2|TRBV10-3|.|TRBJ2-7
CAISDWREGSYEQYF
TGTGCCATCAGTGACTGGCGGGAGGGCAGTTACGAGCAGTACTTC
>21|TRBD1|TRBV3-1|.|TRBJ2-2
CASSPLYRTGDVLTNTGELFF
TGTGCCAGCAGCCCCCTATACCGGACAGGGGACGTTCTTACAAACACCGGGGAGCTGTTTTTT
>16|TRBD1|TRBV7-2|.|TRBJ1-1
CASSLEGRGLETEAFF
TGTGCCAGCAGCTTAGAGGGCAGGGGGCTGGAGACTGAAGCTTTCTTT
>11|.|TRBV29-1|once|TRBJ2-7
CSVEANYEQYF
TGCAGCGTTGAGGCTAACTACGAGCAGTACTTC
>14|.|TRBV29-1|.|TRBJ2-3
CSVGRDRRADTQYF
TGCAGCGTTGGTCGGGATAGGAGGGCAGATACGCAGTATTTT
>16|.|TRBV9|few|TRBJ2-1
CASSVEAGGVFNEQFF
TGTGCCAGCAGCGTAGAGGCAGGGGGGGTGTTCAATGAGCAGTTCTTC
>11|.|TRBV14|.|TRBJ2-5
CASSQDWTQYF
TGTGCCAGCAGCCAAGATTGGACCCAGTACTTC
>18|TRBD2|TRBV5-1|.|TRBJ2-7
CASSLKIGTSGMGLEQYF
TGCGCCAGCAGCTTGAAGATCGGGACTAGCGGGATGGGGCTCGAGCAGTACTTC
>17|.|TRBV27|.|TRBJ2-1
CASSGRGHSGYHNEQFF
TGTGCCAGCAGCGGACGGGGGCATTCAGGGTACCACAATGAGCAGTTCTTC
>13|.|TRBV19|.|TRBJ2-7
CASSIVSGYEQYF
TGTGCCAGTAGTATAGTTTCCGGGTACGAGCAGTACTTC
>17|TRBD1|TRBV27|.|TRBJ1-1
CASSLRSVDRRNTEAFF
TGTGCCAGCAGCTTAAGGTCCGTGGACAGGAGGAACACTGAAGCTTTCTTT
>15|.|TRBV9|.|TRBJ2-1
CASSVTSRTAFEQFF
TGTGCCAGCAGCGTAACCTCTAGGACAGCCTTTGAGCAGTTCTTC
>15|.|TRBV5-6|.|TRBJ2-3
CASSLRLEYTDTQYF
TGTGCCAGCAGCTTGCGTCTAGAATACACAGATACGCAGTATTTT
>15|.|TRBV5-4|once|TRBJ2-3
CASSLAPRTTDTQYF
TGTGCCAGCAGCTTGGCCCCTCGGACCACAGATACGCAGTATTTT
>16|TRBD2|TRBV7-9|.|TRBJ2-5
CASSSRSAGVGETQYF
TGTGCCAGCAGCTCCAGGTCGGCGGGAGTCGGGGAGACCCAGTACTTC
>17|TRBD2|TRBV4-2|once|TRBJ2-1
CASSQTYRDYSYNEQFF
TGTGCCAGCAGCCAAACATATAGGGACTATTCCTACAATGAGCAGTTCTTC
>16|TRBD2|TRBV6-1|.|TRBJ2-5
CASTPGVAGSQETQYF
TGTGCCAGCACCCCGGGAGTAGCGGGCTCCCAAGAGACCCAGTACTTC
>17|.|TRBV27|.|TRBJ2-7
CASSLQGPGLASYEQYF
TGTGCCAGCAGTTTACAGGGGCCGGGACTCGCTAGCTACGAGCAGTACTTC
>13|.|TRBV12-3/TRBV12-4|.|TRBJ2-3
CASMWAPADTQYF
TGTGCCAGCATGTGGGCCCCAGCAGATACGCAGTATTTT
>15|.|TRBV9|.|TRBJ2-1
CASSADVSSYNEQFF
TGTGCCAGCAGCGCTGATGTGAGCTCCTACAATGAGCAGTTCTTC
>13|TRBD2|TRBV29-1|few|TRBJ2-7
CSVFHGRAREQYF
TGCAGCGTTTTTCACGGGAGGGCGCGAGAGCAGTACTTC
>14|.|TRBV27|.|TRBJ1-6
CASTVAGLNSPLHF
TGTGCCAGCACAGTGGCGGGACTTAATTCACCCCTCCACTTT
>16|.|TRBV7-2|few|TRBJ1-1
CASSLASGTRITEAFF
TGTGCCAGCAGCTTAGCCTCAGGGACCCGGATCACTGAAGCTTTCTTT
>12|TRBD2|TRBV20-1|.|TRBJ2-1
CSGSLAGNEQFF
TGCAGTGGTAGCTTAGCGGGAAATGAGCAGTTCTTC